A single sample is the source of the 22 T cell receptor beta chains below, sequenced in a study of T-cell memory formation after mild COVID-19. One entry per CDR3 protein, called by TCRdb with MiXCR from the 5' RACE reads. The data hold around 320,000 distinct CDR3 sequences, with 28% observed a single time. The sequenced sample consisted of PBMCs or a T cell subset sorted from them (not recorded which). These receptor sequences come from an adult woman who had mild COVID-19 (a few samples of this study predate the infection). Cell type and time point are not known.

A few counts support this clonotype. The chain combines TRBV12-3 or TRBV12-4 with TRBJ1-2; D is unresolved. V was cut by 2 bases and J by 8 bases, with 18 bases left in between. The CDR3 has 15 residues. The CDR3 nucleotides read TGTGCCAGCAGTTTATCGTATGCGCGGGGAGGCGGCTACACCTTC. Translating it yields CASSLSYARGGGYTF.

This clonotype was seen more than once but under ten times. This chain uses TRBV15 with TRBJ2-5, with D maybe TRBD1 (5 bases). V was clipped by 8 bases and J by 5 bases, with 15 bases between them. There are 13 residues in the CDR3. Germline CDR1 LNHNV, CDR2 YYDKDF (reference sequence). The CDR3 DNA sequence: TGTGCCACCTCATCCCCAGGGTACGAGACCCAGTACTTC. Translated, it gives CATSSPGYETQYF.

A note on this clonotype: One base away lies a much larger clone, so this may be a sequencing read error. The chain couples TRBV6-1 to TRBJ2-3; 10 positions agree with TRBD2. With V trimmed by 7 bases and J by 15 bases, 10 bases remained unmatched. CDR3 length: 12 residues. The germline CDR1 and CDR2 sequences are MNHNS and SASEGT. This chain's CDR3 is CASKTFGTSVYF. DNA for the CDR3: TGTGCCAGCAAAACCTTCGGGACTAGCGTTTATTTT.

The chain joins TRBV2 to TRBJ2-7; 7 bases fit TRBD1. The CDR3 sequence is 15 residues long. Trimming cost V 6 bases and J 2 bases; bases outside gene matches: 10. The germline V gene encodes CDR1 SNHLY and CDR2 FYNNEI. The CDR3 protein is CASRPRGTATYEQYF. In DNA form, the CDR3 reads TGTGCCAGCAGGCCCCGTGGGACAGCAACCTACGAGCAGTACTTC.

This chain links TRBV12-3 or TRBV12-4 with TRBJ1-6; unclear D gene. Trimming took 7 bases from V and 0 from J, leaving 7 bases between them. This CDR3 has 14 amino acids. The CDR3 is CASKRSSYNSPLHF. The CDR3 nucleotides read TGTGCCAGCAAACGGAGCTCCTATAATTCACCCCTCCACTTT.

V and J are TRBV20-1 and TRBJ2-7; TRBD2 matches 8 bases. The J segment lost 2 bases and the V segment lost 7 bases, leaving 13 bases of the junction unmatched. This CDR3 spans 15 amino acids. Germline loops: CDR1 DFQATT, CDR2 SNEGSKA (reference sequence). CDR3 loop: CSVRAKTGGPYEQYF. In DNA, the CDR3 is TGCAGTGTTAGGGCTAAGACGGGAGGGCCCTACGAGCAGTACTTC.

The rearrangement joins TRBV20-1 to TRBJ2-2, with 14 nucleotides matching TRBD2. Germline V lookup: CDR1 DFQATT, CDR2 SNEGSKA (reference sequence). This CDR3 region has 19 residues. V shed 6 bases, J shed 2 bases, and the junction held 14 bases outside the gene matches. The CDR3 loop is CSAYLTGTSGGSNTGELFF. In nucleotides, the CDR3 is TGCAGTGCGTACCTTACCGGGACTAGCGGGGGCTCAAACACCGGGGAGCTGTTTTTT.

At least ten counts were recorded for this clonotype. The germline gene is not matched at one end of the junction; a read error may be the cause. The rearrangement uses TRBV6-5 and TRBJ2-7; 9 bases align to TRBD1. CDR1 MNHEY and CDR2 SVGAGI come from the germline V gene. This CDR3 contains 14 residues. The CDR3: CASSYSGQGIFWHF. Here the CDR3 DNA reads TGTGCCAGCAGTTACTCGGGACAGGGAATTTTCTGGCACTTC.

The chain is built from TRBV5-1 and TRBJ2-5; D ambiguous. Germline CDR1 reads SGHRS; CDR2 reads YFSETQ. V was clipped by 0 bases and J by 5 bases, with 8 bases between them. This CDR3 is 13 amino acids long. This CDR3 is CASSLDSRETQYF. As DNA, the CDR3 is TGCGCCAGCAGCTTGGACAGCCGGGAGACCCAGTACTTC.

This clonotype was seen more than once but under ten times. This chain joins TRBV11-1 and TRBJ2-7; either TRBD1 or TRBD2 may fit D (5 bases each). The CDR3 is 16 residues long. With 3 bases removed from V and 7 bases from J, the gap between germline ends came to 22 bases. Germline lookup yields CDR1 SGHAT and CDR2 FQDESV (reference sequence). The CDR3 loop is CASSFFIGTEREEQYF. Here the CDR3 DNA reads TGTGCCAGCAGCTTCTTCATCGGGACCGAAAGGGAAGAGCAGTACTTC.

In its sample, this clonotype was seen many times. Written as DNA, the CDR3 is TGTGCCAGTAGTAGCCTGGAAGGGGACAATCAGCCCCAGCATTTT. The encoded protein is CASSSLEGDNQPQHF. The chain carries TRBV19 and TRBJ1-5, with D possibly TRBD1 on 5 matching bases. Trimming took 4 bases from V and 3 from J, leaving 13 bases between them. The CDR3 is made up of 15 amino acids. The germline gives CDR1 LNHDA, CDR2 SQIVND (reference sequence).

This clonotype showed up just a few times. The V and J genes are TRBV5-1 and TRBJ2-1; 9 bases map to TRBD2. CDR1 SGHRS and CDR2 YFSETQ come from the germline V gene. With V trimmed by 4 bases and J by 8 bases, 7 bases remained unmatched. This CDR3 comprises 14 residues. The CDR3 sequence is CASSPREGRYEQFF. The CDR3 coding sequence is TGCGCCAGCAGCCCGCGGGAGGGAAGGTATGAGCAGTTCTTC.

The J gene is TRBJ2-5, the V gene TRBV2; D uncertain. CDR1 is SNHLY, CDR2 FYNNEI, per germline. Trimming stripped 1 base from V and 2 bases from J, with 11 bases between. The CDR3 loop spans 15 amino acids. As DNA, the CDR3 is TGTGCCAGCAGTGAAGAGTTCGCCGCACAAGAGACCCAGTACTTC. It encodes CASSEEFAAQETQYF.

The chain couples TRBV5-6 to TRBJ2-3, with D uncertain. Trimming took 4 bases from V and 5 from J, leaving 23 bases between them. This CDR3 spans 17 amino acids. The germline gives CDR1 SGHDT, CDR2 YYEEEE. The CDR3 region is CASSPIISGFSGDTQYF. As DNA, the CDR3 is TGTGCCAGCAGCCCTATCATCTCCGGGTTTTCCGGAGATACGCAGTATTTT.

The chain links TRBV5-1 to TRBJ2-7; no clear D. Germline loops: CDR1 SGHRS, CDR2 YFSETQ. V was shortened by 3 bases and J by 3 bases, with 13 bases between the two germline ends. CDR3 length: 14 amino acids. CDR3 residues: CASSSGTSLYEQYF. CDR3 in DNA: TGCGCCAGCAGCTCTGGTACTTCCCTCTACGAGCAGTACTTC.

There are a few counts of this clonotype. This sequence joins TRBV14 and TRBJ2-1; D could derive from TRBD1 or TRBD2 (5 bases each). The CDR3 sequence is 14 residues long. V was shortened by 5 bases and J by 6 bases, with 14 bases between the two germline ends. Germline V gene data show CDR1 as SGHDN and CDR2 as FVKESK. DNA for the CDR3: TGTGCCAGCAGCTTGCCCGGGACGCGCAATGAGCAGTTCTTC. Its translation is CASSLPGTRNEQFF.

This clonotype has just a few counts. The CDR3 here is CASSQDQQGVQYF. The DNA of the CDR3 is TGTGCCAGCAGCCAAGACCAACAGGGGGTGCAGTACTTC. The V gene is TRBV3-1, the J gene TRBJ2-7; TRBD1 matches 8 bases. CDR3 length: 13 residues. V dropped 0 bases and J dropped 9; count of bases not matched to a gene: 4. Germline assignment: CDR1 LGHDT and CDR2 YNNKEL (reference sequence).

Ten or more counts support this clonotype. V and J are TRBV24-1 and TRBJ2-7; the match to TRBD1 covers 8 bases. V lost 1 base to trimming and J lost 3 bases; unmatched junction nucleotides: 7. Germline CDR1 reads KGHDR; CDR2 reads SFDVKD. The CDR3 spans 16 residues. For the CDR3, the DNA is TGTGCCACCAGTGATTTTGGAAGGACAGGGTTCTACGAGCAGTACTTC. Protein product: CATSDFGRTGFYEQYF.

The chain's CDR3 is CASSDLQGNYNEQFF. In nucleotides, the CDR3 is TGTGCCAGCAGTGATTTGCAGGGGAACTACAATGAGCAGTTCTTC. The gene calls are TRBV2 and TRBJ2-1; D possibly corresponds to TRBD1 (6 bases). CDR3 length equals 15 residues. The germline V gene encodes CDR1 SNHLY and CDR2 FYNNEI. V was trimmed by 3 bases and J by 3 bases, leaving 12 bases between them.

The chain employs TRBV24-1 and TRBJ2-1; 9 positions match TRBD2. The CDR3 loop spans 16 amino acids. Germline-derived CDR1 and CDR2 are KGHDR and SFDVKD. The junction had 6 bases not matched to a gene; V was cut back by 3 bases and J by 4 bases. CDR3 nucleotides: TGTGCCACCAGTGATCTAGCGGGACCTATGTACAATGAGCAGTTCTTC. This encodes CATSDLAGPMYNEQFF.

The chain has TRBV20-1 and TRBJ1-1; 7 bases agree with TRBD1. This CDR3 has 13 residues. J lost 4 bases, V lost 6 bases, and 8 bases had no gene match. Per germline, CDR1 DFQATT and CDR2 SNEGSKA (reference sequence). DNA of the CDR3: TGCAGTGCACCCCGGGACAGCGGCACTGAAGCTTTCTTT. This codes for CSAPRDSGTEAFF.

This clonotype was recorded a few times. The V and J genes are TRBV21-1 and TRBJ2-7; the table's D call TRBD2 went unverified against the DNA. TRBV21-1 is annotated as a pseudogene. This CDR3 is built from 16 residues. DNA for the CDR3: TGTGCCAGCAGCAAAGCGGGGCCTAAACCCGCCTACGAGCAGTACTTC. Translation gives CASSKAGPKPAYEQYF.